This T cell receptor (beta chain) was found in a study of blood T cell repertoires in COVID-19 (dated by TCRdb to about 2020). A note on the overall study: Samples from collaborators originated in the United States, Italy and Spain and spanned both the acute and convalescent phases of COVID-19. The samples were drawn from the first 160 participants of the ongoing ImmuneRACE study and from 950 to 1,500 subjects provided by 6 global collaborators. Nearly every sample came with metadata listing a de-identified subject ID, COVID-19 status, age in years and sex. Subjects who had been exposed to COVID-19, were actively infected with it, or had recovered from it provided the deeply sampled blood TCRbeta repertoires that made up the dataset. The repertoires were released in a freely available public database meant as a resource for research on the immune response to SARS-CoV-2. Where HLA class I and class II types were available, the types were taken from metadata supplied by the sample provider, not from assay-based typing. The prospective study material was composed of cDNA or gDNA derived from T cells, B-cell-depleted T cells, or PBMCs. On the study overall, not on this receptor specifically: The amount of clinical and demographic metadata varied by source and participant and was provided uncurated.

In Seattle, one collaborating source enrolled patients while the infection was active and tracked those patients longitudinally over the course of disease. Each collaborating institution followed its own protocols to collect whole blood in K2EDTA tubes. For TCRbeta analysis, collaborators shipped samples as frozen whole blood, isolated PBMCs, or DNA extracted from either of those sample types. Points on this clone: Its antigen remains undetermined. Base qualities are not provided; no much larger clone lies one nucleotide away.

TCRbeta CDR3 regions were amplified from genomic DNA by means of the immunoSEQ Assay, a bias-controlled multiplex PCR. As for how the authors treated the data: The number of nucleated cells in each sample was estimated from the amplification of reference gene primers within the assay. To quantify the absolute abundance of each unique TCRbeta CDR3 rearrangement, sequence reads were collapsed and filtered. For each sample, productive Simpson clonality was calculated by taking the square root of Simpson's diversity index across productive rearrangements. The table comes from immuneACCESS by way of TCRdb, which keeps in-frame sequences with V and J called. Part of the clones is missing from these tables; in studies checked, under half for an unresolved V gene and the rest for unknown reasons. V, J and clone size are those of that table, while D and trimming were read from the DNA. This sample holds fewer than 250,000 clones; about nine tenths were observed only once. The top ten constitute about 0.8% of the sample.

Cut back by 0 bases and 7 bases, the V and J ends lie 13 bases apart. CDR3 length: 14 amino acids, cysteine to phenylalanine. Just the 42-base CDR3 DNA is kept, in frame starting at base 1. Based on the germline V gene (reference sequence), the CDR1 and CDR2 sequences are SGHNT and YYREEE. Sequencing was carried out using peripheral blood. The sequence derives from a man aged 25-40 years with COVID-19, enrolled during active disease. Recombination joined TRBV5-4 with TRBJ1-2, with TRBD1 perhaps the D gene, on 5 matching bases. Here is the DNA: TGTGCCAGCAGCTTGGTAGGACCCCAGGGTGGCTACACCTTC. The resulting protein is CASSLVGPQGGYTF.